The entry below gives a single TCR beta chain sequence along with its context. The antigen is undetermined. Donors counted as nominally healthy when sampled, yet unrecorded immune exposures were likely. PCR involved 60 Vbeta and 13 Jbeta primers. The table came from immunoSEQ multiplex PCR; TCRdb's copy has only in-frame clones and leaves some out. The sample comprises 150,000 to 200,000 clones, approximately 84% of which are singletons, and under 5% rests with the top ten. With V trimmed by 5 bases and J by 2 bases, 8 bases remained unmatched. The germline V gene encodes CDR1 SNHLY and CDR2 FYNNEI. This CDR3 is 18 amino acids long. This entry is derived from a study of cytomegalovirus exposure and HLA in healthy donors. The wider study: An early data release held tens of millions of unique TCRs from HLA-typed donors. Findings and caveats of the study: HLA-A and HLA-B allele assignments for most subjects were reportedly predicted accurately using TCR beta sequences. By a later analysis, the bulk of CMV-associated TCR beta chains appeared HLA-restricted.

Sequenced input: PBMCs. The receptor was isolated from a girl aged 10-17 years in good health and CMV-seropositive. The rearrangement uses TRBV2 and TRBJ2-3; 15 bases are a match to TRBD2. CDR3 bases: TGTGCCAGCAGTCACCCGGGACTAGCGGGGGGCTCCACAGATACGCAGTATTTT. Its translation: CASSHPGLAGGSTDTQYF.